The T cell receptor beta chain under discussion was sequenced for a study of cytomegalovirus exposure and HLA in healthy donors. General study findings and limits: The authors listed 180 or so TCR beta chains as cytomegalovirus-associated. In an earlier analysis, about 87% or about 30%: the productive usage of most TCR beta V segments.

The CDR3 is 14 residues long. Germline V gene lookup returns CDR1 MNHNS and CDR2 SASEGT. With 5 bases clipped from V and 7 bases from J, the junction kept 7 bases outside the gene matches. This clone was detected a few times. Its antigen is not known. The PCR used 60 Vbeta and 13 Jbeta primers. Assay used: immunoSEQ multiplex PCR; TCRdb lists only in-frame clones, some missing. The sample gives some 200,000 clones, about 79% of which show up once; 1.5% to 2% is in the top ten. The sequence was collected from a man aged 18 to 29 in good health and CMV-seronegative. Sequencing was performed on PBMCs. The chain recombines TRBV6-1 with TRBJ1-5, with TRBD1 matching over 8 bases. CDR3 region: CASSSTGGNQPQHF. In DNA, the CDR3 is TGTGCCAGCAGTTCTACAGGGGGGAACCAGCCCCAGCATTTT.